Presented here are 10 T cell receptor beta chains from one specimen sequenced in a study of response to subunit inactivated influenza vaccine. One entry per CDR3 protein results from TCRdb running MiXCR on the RT-PCR reads. The data show about 190,000 distinct CDR3 sequences, over 13% seen once. This sample comprised CD8+ T cells sorted from PBMCs, obtained less than 6 days after vaccination. The receptors stem from a man in his fifties or sixties who received an inactivated influenza vaccine.

The V gene is TRBV10-3, the J gene TRBJ2-7, with D uncertain. Germline loops: CDR1 ENHRY, CDR2 SYGVKD. This CDR3 is built from 11 residues. Trimming left V 3 bases short and J 3 bases short, with 3 bases between. For the CDR3, the DNA is TGTGCCATCAGTGACAACTACGAGCAGTACTTC. Its protein is CAISDNYEQYF.

This clonotype was counted only a few times. The CDR3 loop reads CASSLYGTSGRSNEQFF. Here the CDR3 DNA reads TGTGCCAGCAGCCTTTATGGAACTAGCGGGAGGAGCAATGAGCAGTTCTTC. V and J are TRBV7-8 and TRBJ2-1, with 12 bases that match TRBD2. Trimming at V came to 5 bases and at J to 6 bases, leaving 11 bases not matched to a gene. From germline, CDR1 is SGHVS and CDR2 FQNEAQ. The CDR3 consists of 17 residues.

The chain recombines TRBV5-4 with TRBJ2-3, with 10 positions matching TRBD2. This CDR3 contains 17 residues. V gave up 1 base and J gave up 0 bases; unmatched junction bases: 5. The germline gives CDR1 SGHNT, CDR2 YYREEE (reference sequence). The chain's CDR3 is CASSLPSGGLSTDTQYF. CDR3 in DNA: TGTGCCAGCAGCTTGCCTAGCGGGGGCCTAAGCACAGATACGCAGTATTTT.

This clonotype was picked up a small number of times. The chain uses TRBV20-1 and TRBJ2-7, with TRBD2 matching over 9 bases. CDR3 length: 15 residues. Germline V CDR1 and CDR2: DFQATT, SNEGSKA (reference sequence). The V gene end was trimmed by 3 bases and the J gene end by 2 bases; junction bases not matched to a gene: 8. CDR3 in amino acids: CSASPSGILPYEQYF. In DNA form, the CDR3 reads TGCAGTGCTAGTCCTAGCGGGATACTGCCCTACGAGCAGTACTTC.

About this clonotype itself: At one end the junction does not follow the germline gene, possibly because of a read error. The V and J genes are TRBV2 and TRBJ1-2; unclear D gene. CDR1 SNHLY and CDR2 FYNNEI come from the germline V gene. This CDR3 comprises 12 residues. CDR3 loop: CASSDPTKRAFF. The CDR3 coding sequence is TGTGCCAGCAGTGACCCGACCAAACGGGCCTTCTTC.

This chain joins TRBV12-3 or TRBV12-4 and TRBJ1-2; D gene unclear. The germline V and J ends were trimmed by 6 bases and 0 bases, with 11 bases remaining between them. CDR3 length equals 14 residues. The CDR3 loop is CASSSTRANYGYTF. The CDR3 DNA reads TGTGCCAGCAGCTCGACACGGGCTAACTATGGCTACACCTTC.

Comment on this clonotype: Given the absence of the conserved phenylalanine or tryptophan at the CDR3 end, a read error is likely. This sequence joins TRBV4-3 and TRBJ1-1; D uncertain. V was shortened by 3 bases and J by 8 bases, with 19 bases between the two germline ends. CDR1 and CDR2 from the germline V gene are LGHNA and YSLEER. CDR3 length: 15 amino acids. In nucleotides, the CDR3 is TGCGCCAGCAGCCAGACGACCGGCCCCCTAGGCGAAGCTTTCATT. It specifies CASSQTTGPLGEAFI.

V and J are TRBV30 and TRBJ2-7; D gene uncertain. Trimming took off 0 bases at V and 4 bases at J, with 1 base between the two ends. This CDR3 is built from 10 residues. The germline V gene has CDR1 GTSNPN and CDR2 SVGIG (reference sequence). The CDR3 loop reads CAWSVYEQYF. The CDR3 DNA follows: TGTGCCTGGAGTGTATACGAGCAGTACTTC.

This clonotype was seen repeatedly, ten times or more. The J gene is TRBJ2-3, the V gene TRBV24-1, with unresolved D. Germline V gene sequence: CDR1 KGHDR, CDR2 SFDVKD. The CDR3 has 16 residues. V was shortened by 3 bases and J by 2 bases, with 14 bases between the two germline ends. The CDR3 spells CATSDPPRTNTDTQYF. CDR3 nucleotide sequence: TGTGCCACCAGTGATCCCCCCAGGACGAACACAGATACGCAGTATTTT.

The J gene is TRBJ2-1, the V gene TRBV4-1; possible D gene TRBD2, 7 bases. The V gene lost 5 bases and the J gene lost 8 bases, with 16 bases spanning the gap. The CDR3 extends over 14 amino acids. Per the germline V gene, CDR1 is MGHRA and CDR2 is YSYEKL. The DNA of the CDR3 is TGCGCCAGCAGCGACTTGGGGGGGGCCTATGAGCAGTTCTTC. This translates into CASSDLGGAYEQFF.